A selection of T cell receptor beta chains follows, all from one sample in a study of blood T cell repertoires in COVID-19. Assay used: immunoSEQ multiplex PCR; TCRdb lists only in-frame clones, some missing. The table records under 250,000 clones, around 82% of them present only once. The sequenced material came from peripheral blood. Receptor source: a man aged 45 to 65 with active or convalescent COVID-19. The CDR3 runs from the conserved cysteine through the conserved F or W. Fields, in order: D gene, J gene, V gene, clone size, CDR3 protein, CDR3 DNA. A D gene is named only where the DNA matches it firmly. Not every row has a clone size; where given, it reads once, few, many or a size class.

>NA|TRBJ2-3|TRBV28|once
CASIQGRTDTQYF
TGTGCCAGCATACAGGGACGCACAGATACGCAGTATTTT
>TRBD2|TRBJ2-5|TRBV5-1|NA
CASSRLGLALQETQYF
TGCGCCAGCAGCAGGCTCGGACTAGCCTTGCAAGAGACCCAGTACTTC
>NA|TRBJ2-3|TRBV4-2|NA
CASSQDQLGDTYTQYF
TGTGCCAGCAGCCAAGATCAACTGGGGGACACATATACGCAGTATTTT
>NA|TRBJ1-6|TRBV30|NA
CAWSVGQNNSPLHF
TGTGCCTGGAGTGTAGGACAGAATAATTCACCCCTCCACTTT
>NA|TRBJ1-5|TRBV19|NA
CASGMGTPRSNQPQHF
TGTGCCAGTGGAATGGGGACTCCACGTTCCAATCAGCCCCAGCATTTT
>NA|TRBJ1-2|TRBV30|NA
CAWSKGFDNYGYTF
TGTGCCTGGAGTAAGGGGTTTGACAACTATGGCTACACCTTC
>TRBD1|TRBJ1-1|TRBV6-2/TRBV6-3|NA
CASSYLTGGTEAFF
TGTGCCAGCAGTTACTTGACAGGGGGGACTGAAGCTTTCTTT
>NA|TRBJ1-3|TRBV6-5|NA
CASSRDTSSGNTIYF
TGTGCCAGCAGCCGGGACACGAGCTCTGGAAACACCATATATTTT
>TRBD2|TRBJ2-3|TRBV9|NA
CASSVEGAGGFTDTQYF
TGTGCCAGCAGCGTAGAGGGAGCGGGGGGATTCACAGATACGCAGTATTTT
>TRBD1|TRBJ2-1|TRBV6-5|NA
CASSRDREQFF
TGTGCCAGCAGTAGGGACAGAGAGCAGTTCTTC
>NA|TRBJ2-7|TRBV11-2|once
CASSSQVYEQYF
TGTGCCAGCAGCTCACAGGTCTACGAGCAGTACTTC
>TRBD1|TRBJ1-2|TRBV12-3/TRBV12-4|NA
CASSGTGNYGYTF
TGTGCCAGCAGTGGGACAGGCAACTATGGCTACACCTTC
>NA|TRBJ1-5|TRBV30|NA
CAWSVVSRDQPQHF
TGTGCCTGGAGTGTAGTCAGCCGGGATCAGCCCCAGCATTTT